The present T cell receptor beta chain was sequenced within a study of identical twins. The study's findings and limits: Excess low generation probability was seen in twin-shared out-of-frame alpha sequences. Beta clonotypes that were abundant in cord blood contained fewer insertions, a pattern absent from memory repertoires.

Unique molecular identifiers were in the cDNA, with template-switch universal primer binding. TCRdb reprocessed the 5' RACE reads with MiXCR, giving one entry per CDR3 protein. This table holds around 550,000 distinct CDR3 sequences, approximately 16% found once. Per germline, CDR1 SNHLY and CDR2 FYNNEI. The CDR3 length is 16 residues. Trimming removed 3 bases at V and 1 base at J, with 12 bases between. About this clonotype: The antigen is undetermined.

Healthy Caucasians, and only they, were the donors. These data were also reused for a study on yellow fever vaccine responses in identical twins.

V and J are TRBV2 and TRBJ2-2, with a possible D match to TRBD1 (6 bases). Sequenced: CD4+ T cells sorted from blood. This TCR derives from a woman under 30 in good health. The DNA for the CDR3 is TGTGCCAGCAGTGATGCGGTAGGGGGGAACACCGGGGAGCTGTTTTTT. This codes for CASSDAVGGNTGELFF.